This is a list of T cell receptor beta chains from one sample in a study of blood T cell repertoires in COVID-19. Assay used: immunoSEQ multiplex PCR; TCRdb lists only in-frame clones, some missing. The table shows 200,000 to 300,000 clones, with 84% occurring only once. Sequencing input: peripheral blood. The receptors derive from a man in his 60s with acute or convalescent COVID-19. Both conserved end residues are part of each CDR3. Each record gives: V gene, D gene, J gene, CDR3 protein, CDR3 DNA. D genes are given only for firm matches.

>TRBV14|.|TRBJ1-1
CASSQEGWGGTEAFF
TGTGCCAGCAGCCAAGAGGGATGGGGAGGGACTGAAGCTTTCTTT
>TRBV6-5|TRBD1|TRBJ1-2
CASRQTGGYGYTF
TGTGCCAGCAGACAGACAGGGGGCTATGGCTACACCTTC
>TRBV29-1|.|TRBJ1-3
CSVGGDSGNTIYF
TGCAGCGTTGGGGGGGACTCTGGAAACACCATATATTTT
>TRBV6-5|TRBD1|TRBJ1-6
CASSYSKQGYNSPLHF
TGTGCCAGCAGTTACTCGAAACAGGGGTATAATTCACCCCTCCACTTT
>TRBV27|TRBD1|TRBJ1-1
CASSPRTGGMNAFF
TGTGCCAGCAGTCCTCGGACAGGGGGCATGAATGCTTTCTTT
>TRBV5-1|.|TRBJ2-2
CASRSTSSNTGELFF
TGCGCCAGCCGTTCGACTAGTTCGAACACCGGGGAGCTGTTTTTT
>TRBV2|.|TRBJ2-1
CASRRGGNNEQFF
TGTGCCAGCAGGAGGGGGGGAAACAATGAGCAGTTCTTC
>TRBV7-9|.|TRBJ1-3
CASSITTAPSGNTIYF
TGTGCCAGCAGCATAACGACAGCTCCCTCTGGAAACACCATATATTTT
>TRBV21-1|.|TRBJ2-7
CASTQGGYEQYF
TGTGCCAGCACCCAGGGGGGCTACGAGCAGTACTTC
>TRBV10-3|TRBD1|TRBJ1-1
CAIRVRDSGGTEAFF
TGTGCCATCAGGGTCCGGGACAGCGGAGGCACTGAAGCTTTCTTT
>TRBV4-2|.|TRBJ1-6
CASSQVTNSPLHF
TGTGCCAGCAGCCAAGTGACAAATTCACCCCTCCACTTT
>TRBV23-1|TRBD1|TRBJ2-4
CARGGTEAKNIQYF
TGCGCCCGGGGTGGGACAGAAGCCAAAAACATTCAGTACTTC
>TRBV6-5|TRBD2|TRBJ2-3
CASSYRAGGRTDTQYF
TGTGCCAGCAGTTACAGGGCGGGAGGGAGGACAGATACGCAGTATTTT
>TRBV9|.|TRBJ2-1
CASRATNQEQFF
TGTGCCAGCAGAGCGACTAATCAGGAGCAGTTCTTC
>TRBV5-1|.|TRBJ2-7
CASSLAVGPYEQYF
TGCGCCAGCAGCTTGGCGGTGGGGCCCTACGAGCAGTACTTC
>TRBV29-1|TRBD1|TRBJ1-2
CSVLDRSYGYTF
TGCAGCGTTCTGGACAGGTCCTATGGCTACACCTTC
>TRBV4-2|.|TRBJ1-2
CATSGSGHYGYTF
TGTGCCACCAGTGGATCAGGGCACTATGGCTACACCTTC
>TRBV7-6|.|TRBJ2-3
CASSSLGAFTDTQYF
TGTGCCAGCAGCTCCCTGGGGGCCTTCACAGATACGCAGTATTTT
>TRBV2|.|TRBJ1-6
CASSDLMVGQLNSPLHF
TGTGCCAGCAGTGATCTCATGGTGGGGCAGCTCAATTCACCCCTCCACTTT